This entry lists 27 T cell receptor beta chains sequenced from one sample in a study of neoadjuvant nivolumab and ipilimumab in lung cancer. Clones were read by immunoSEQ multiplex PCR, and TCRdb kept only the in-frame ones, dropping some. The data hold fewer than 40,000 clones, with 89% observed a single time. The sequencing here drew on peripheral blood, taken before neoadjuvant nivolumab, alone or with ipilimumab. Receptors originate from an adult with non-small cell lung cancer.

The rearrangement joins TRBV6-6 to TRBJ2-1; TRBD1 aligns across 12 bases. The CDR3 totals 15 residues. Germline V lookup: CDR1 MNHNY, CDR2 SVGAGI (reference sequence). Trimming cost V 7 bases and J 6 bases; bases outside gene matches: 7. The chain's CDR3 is CASKPGQGAVNEQFF. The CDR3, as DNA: TGTGCCAGCAAACCGGGACAGGGGGCGGTCAATGAGCAGTTCTTC.

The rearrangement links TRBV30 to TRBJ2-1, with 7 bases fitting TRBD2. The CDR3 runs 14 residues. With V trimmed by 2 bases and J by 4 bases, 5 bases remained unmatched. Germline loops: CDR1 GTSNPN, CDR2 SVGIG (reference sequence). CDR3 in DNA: TGTGCCTGGAGTAGGTGGGAGGGGTACAATGAGCAGTTCTTC. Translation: CAWSRWEGYNEQFF.

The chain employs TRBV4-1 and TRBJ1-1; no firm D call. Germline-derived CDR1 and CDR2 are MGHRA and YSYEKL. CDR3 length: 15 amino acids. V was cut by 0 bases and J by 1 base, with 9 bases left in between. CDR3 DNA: TGCGCCAGCAGCCAAGAAGTACACACGAACACTGAAGCTTTCTTT. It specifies CASSQEVHTNTEAFF.

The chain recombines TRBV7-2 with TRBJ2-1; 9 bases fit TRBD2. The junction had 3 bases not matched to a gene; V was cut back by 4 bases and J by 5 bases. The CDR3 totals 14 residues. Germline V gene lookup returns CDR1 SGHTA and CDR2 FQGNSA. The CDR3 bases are TGTGCCAGCAGCTCCCCTAGCGGGAACAATGAGCAGTTCTTC. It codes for CASSSPSGNNEQFF.

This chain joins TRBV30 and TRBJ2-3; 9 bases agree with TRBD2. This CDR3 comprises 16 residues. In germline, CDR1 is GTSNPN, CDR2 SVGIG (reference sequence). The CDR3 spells CAVGSTSGASTDTQYF. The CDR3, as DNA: TGTGCGGTGGGGTCGACTAGCGGAGCTAGCACAGATACGCAGTATTTT.

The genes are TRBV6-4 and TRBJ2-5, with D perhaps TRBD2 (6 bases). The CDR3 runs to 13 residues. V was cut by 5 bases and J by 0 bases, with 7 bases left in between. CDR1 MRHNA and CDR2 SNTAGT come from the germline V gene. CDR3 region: CASSRDYQETQYF. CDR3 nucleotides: TGTGCCAGCAGTCGGGACTACCAAGAGACCCAGTACTTC.

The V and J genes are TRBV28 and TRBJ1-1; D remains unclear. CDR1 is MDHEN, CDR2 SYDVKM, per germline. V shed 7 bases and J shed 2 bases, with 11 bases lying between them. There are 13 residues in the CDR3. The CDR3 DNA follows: TGTGCCAGCACCTCCTGGGGAAACACTGAAGCTTTCTTT. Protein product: CASTSWGNTEAFF.

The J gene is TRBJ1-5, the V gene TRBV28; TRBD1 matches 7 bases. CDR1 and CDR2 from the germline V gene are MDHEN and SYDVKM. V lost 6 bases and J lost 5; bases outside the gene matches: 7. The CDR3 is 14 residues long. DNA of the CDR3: TGTGCCAGCAGGGACACAGGGGATCATCAGCCCCAGCATTTT. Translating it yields CASRDTGDHQPQHF.

For the CDR3, the DNA is TGTGCCAGTAGTCCATCACGACAGGGGGTCGCAGATACGCAGTATTTT. Translating gives CASSPSRQGVADTQYF. The chain carries TRBV19 and TRBJ2-3, with 9 bases fitting TRBD1. With V trimmed by 5 bases and J by 4 bases, 10 bases remained unmatched. This CDR3 has 16 residues. CDR1 is LNHDA and CDR2 is SQIVND in the germline V gene (reference sequence).

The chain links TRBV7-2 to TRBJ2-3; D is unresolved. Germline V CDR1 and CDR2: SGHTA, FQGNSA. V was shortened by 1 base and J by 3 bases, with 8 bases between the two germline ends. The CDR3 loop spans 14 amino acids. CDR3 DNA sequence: TGTGCCAGCAGCTTAGGCAAGGCGACAGATACGCAGTATTTT. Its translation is CASSLGKATDTQYF.

The CDR3 protein is CASSENRDRVDEQFF. Here the CDR3 DNA reads TGTGCCAGCAGCGAAAACCGGGACAGGGTCGATGAGCAGTTCTTC. This chain uses TRBV7-9 with TRBJ2-1; 9 positions match TRBD1. Germline-derived CDR1 and CDR2 are SEHNR and FQNEAQ (reference sequence). The ends lost 5 bases at V and 8 bases at J; junction bases unmatched: 10. CDR3 length: 15 amino acids.

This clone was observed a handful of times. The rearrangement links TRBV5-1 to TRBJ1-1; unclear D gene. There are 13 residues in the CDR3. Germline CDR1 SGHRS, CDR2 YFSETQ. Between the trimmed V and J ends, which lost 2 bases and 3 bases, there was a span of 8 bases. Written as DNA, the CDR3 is TGCGCCAGCAGCTTCTCGCCTGACACTGAAGCTTTCTTT. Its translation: CASSFSPDTEAFF. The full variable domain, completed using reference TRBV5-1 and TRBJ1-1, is KAGVTQTPRYLIKTRGQQVTLSCSPISGHRSVSWYQQTPGQGLQFLFEYFSETQRNKGNFPGRFSGRQFSNSRSEMNVSTLELGDSALYLCASSFSPDTEAFFGQGTRLTVV.

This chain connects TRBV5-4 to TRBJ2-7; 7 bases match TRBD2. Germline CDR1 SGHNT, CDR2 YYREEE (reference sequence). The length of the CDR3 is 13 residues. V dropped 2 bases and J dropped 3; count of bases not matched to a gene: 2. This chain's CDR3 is CASSFAGVYEQYF. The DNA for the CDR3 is TGTGCCAGCAGCTTCGCGGGAGTCTACGAGCAGTACTTC. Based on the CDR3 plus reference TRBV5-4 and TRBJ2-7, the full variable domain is ETGVTQSPTHLIKTRGQQVTLRCSSQSGHNTVSWYQQALGQGPQFIFQYYREEENGRGNFPPRFSGLQFPNYSSELNVNALELDDSALYLCASSFAGVYEQYFGPGTRLTVT.

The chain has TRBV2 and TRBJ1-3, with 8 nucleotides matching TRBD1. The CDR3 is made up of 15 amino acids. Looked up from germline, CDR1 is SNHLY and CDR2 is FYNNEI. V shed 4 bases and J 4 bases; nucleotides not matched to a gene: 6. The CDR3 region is CASSVDRGGGNTIYF. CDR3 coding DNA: TGTGCCAGCAGTGTTGACAGGGGAGGAGGAAACACCATATATTTT.

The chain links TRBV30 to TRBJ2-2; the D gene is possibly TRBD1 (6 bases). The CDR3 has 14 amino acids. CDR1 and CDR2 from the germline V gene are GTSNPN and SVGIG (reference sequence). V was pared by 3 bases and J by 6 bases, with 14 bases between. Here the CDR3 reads CAWRERGSAGELFF. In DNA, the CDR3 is TGTGCCTGGAGAGAAAGGGGGTCGGCCGGGGAGCTGTTTTTT.

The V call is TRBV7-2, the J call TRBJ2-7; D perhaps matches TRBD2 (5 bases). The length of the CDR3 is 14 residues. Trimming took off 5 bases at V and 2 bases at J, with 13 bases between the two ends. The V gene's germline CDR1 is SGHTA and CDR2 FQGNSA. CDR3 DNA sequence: TGTGCCAGCAGCCCTTGGGCGGGTACCTACGAGCAGTACTTC. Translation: CASSPWAGTYEQYF.

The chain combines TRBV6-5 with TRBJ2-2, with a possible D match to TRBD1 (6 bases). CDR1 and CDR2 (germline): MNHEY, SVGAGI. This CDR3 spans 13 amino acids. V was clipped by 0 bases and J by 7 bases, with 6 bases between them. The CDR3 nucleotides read TGTGCCAGCAGTTACTCAGGGGGCGGGGAGCTGTTTTTT. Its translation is CASSYSGGGELFF.

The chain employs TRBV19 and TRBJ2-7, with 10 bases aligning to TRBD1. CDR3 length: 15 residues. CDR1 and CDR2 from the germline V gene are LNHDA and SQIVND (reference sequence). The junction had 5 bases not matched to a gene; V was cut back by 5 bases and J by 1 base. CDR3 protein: CASSDRDRGSYEQYF. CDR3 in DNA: TGTGCCAGTAGTGACCGGGACAGGGGATCCTACGAGCAGTACTTC.

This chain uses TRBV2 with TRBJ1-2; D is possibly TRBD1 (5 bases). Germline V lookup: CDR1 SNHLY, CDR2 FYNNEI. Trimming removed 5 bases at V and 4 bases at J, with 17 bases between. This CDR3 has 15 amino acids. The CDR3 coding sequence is TGTGCCAGCAGTTCGTCTCCAGGGAGGGGCTATGGCTACACCTTC. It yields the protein CASSSSPGRGYGYTF.

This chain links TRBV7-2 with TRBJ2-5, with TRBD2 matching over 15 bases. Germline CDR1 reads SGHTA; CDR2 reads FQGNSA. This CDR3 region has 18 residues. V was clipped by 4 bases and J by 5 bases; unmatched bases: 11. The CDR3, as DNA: TGTGCCAGCAGCTACCGGACTAGCGGGAGGGCCGGTTGGGAGACCCAGTACTTC. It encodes CASSYRTSGRAGWETQYF. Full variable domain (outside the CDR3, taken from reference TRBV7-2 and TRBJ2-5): GAGVSQSPSNKVTEKGKDVELRCDPISGHTALYWYRQSLGQGLEFLIYFQGNSAPDKSGLPSDRFSAERTGGSVSTLTIQRTQQEDSAVYLCASSYRTSGRAGWETQYFGPGTRLLVL.

Written as DNA, the CDR3 is TGTGCCAGCAGCCCCAGGACTAGCCCCAATGAGCAGTTCTTC. Translation gives CASSPRTSPNEQFF. The V gene is TRBV7-3, the J gene TRBJ2-1; the match to TRBD2 covers 8 bases. The length of the CDR3 is 14 residues. Germline trimming cut 5 bases from V and 6 bases from J; bases unmatched to any gene: 6. The germline gives CDR1 SGHTA, CDR2 FQGTGA. Drawing the rest from reference TRBV7-3 and TRBJ2-1, the complete variable domain is GAGVSQTPSNKVTEKGKYVELRCDPISGHTALYWYRQSLGQGPEFLIYFQGTGAADDSGLPNDRFFAVRPEGSVSTLKIQRTERGDSAVYLCASSPRTSPNEQFFGPGTRLTVL.

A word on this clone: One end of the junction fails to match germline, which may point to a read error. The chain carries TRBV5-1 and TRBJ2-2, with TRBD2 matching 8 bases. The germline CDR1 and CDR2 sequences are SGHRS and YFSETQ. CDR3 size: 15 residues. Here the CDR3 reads CANSLALAGTGELFF. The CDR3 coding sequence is TGCGCCAACAGCTTGGCGCTAGCGGGCACCGGGGAGCTGTTTTTT. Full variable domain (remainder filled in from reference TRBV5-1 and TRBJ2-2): KAGVTQTPRYLIKTRGQQVTLSCSPISGHRSVSWYQQTPGQGLQFLFEYFSETQRNKGNFPGRFSGRQFSNSRSEMNVSTLELGDSALYLCANSLALAGTGELFFGEGSRLTVL.

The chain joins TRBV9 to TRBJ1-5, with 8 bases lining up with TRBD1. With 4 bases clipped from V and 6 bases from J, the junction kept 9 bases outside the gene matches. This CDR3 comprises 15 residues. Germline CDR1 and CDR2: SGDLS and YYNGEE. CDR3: CASSTGGLQGQPQHF. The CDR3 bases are TGTGCCAGCAGCACAGGGGGTTTACAGGGTCAGCCCCAGCATTTT.

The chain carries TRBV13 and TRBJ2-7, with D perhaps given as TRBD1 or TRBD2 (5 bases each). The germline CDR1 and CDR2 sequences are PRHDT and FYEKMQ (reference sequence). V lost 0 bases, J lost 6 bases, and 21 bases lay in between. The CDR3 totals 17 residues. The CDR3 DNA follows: TGTGCCAGCAGCTTAGGGGGGGTGGGGTCCCCCAGGGTCGAGCAGTACTTC. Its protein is CASSLGGVGSPRVEQYF. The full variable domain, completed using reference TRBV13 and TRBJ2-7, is AAGVIQSPRHLIKEKRETATLKCYPIPRHDTVYWYQQGPGQDPQFLISFYEKMQSDKGSIPDRFSAQQFSDYHSELNMSSLELGDSALYFCASSLGGVGSPRVEQYFGPGTRLTVT.

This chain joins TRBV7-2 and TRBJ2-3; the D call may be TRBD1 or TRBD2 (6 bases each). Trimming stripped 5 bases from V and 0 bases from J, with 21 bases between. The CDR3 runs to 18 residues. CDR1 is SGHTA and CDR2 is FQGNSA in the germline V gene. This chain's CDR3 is CASSPLQPGATSTDTQYF. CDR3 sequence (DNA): TGTGCCAGCAGCCCACTACAACCGGGGGCTACTAGCACAGATACGCAGTATTTT.

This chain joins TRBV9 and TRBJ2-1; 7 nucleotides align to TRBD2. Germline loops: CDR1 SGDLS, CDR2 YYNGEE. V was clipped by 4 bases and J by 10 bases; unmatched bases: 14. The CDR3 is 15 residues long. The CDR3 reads CASSPRTSSPVEQFF. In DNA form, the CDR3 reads TGTGCCAGCAGCCCAAGGACTAGTTCTCCGGTGGAGCAGTTCTTC.

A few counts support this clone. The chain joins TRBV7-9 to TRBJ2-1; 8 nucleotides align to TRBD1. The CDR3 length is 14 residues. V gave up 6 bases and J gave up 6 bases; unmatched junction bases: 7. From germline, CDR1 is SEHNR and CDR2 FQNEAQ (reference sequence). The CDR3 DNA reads TGTGCCAGCAGAAGTTCAGGGGGCCCCAATGAGCAGTTCTTC. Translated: CASRSSGGPNEQFF.